These T cell receptor beta chains were read from a single sample in a study of T cells in Graves' hyperthyroidism and ophthalmopathy. TCRdb reprocessed the multiplex PCR reads with MiXCR, giving one entry per CDR3 protein. This sample has roughly 720,000 distinct CDR3 sequences, with 15% to 20% found just once. Material for sequencing was blood. These receptors were taken from a man aged 50 or older with Graves' hyperthyroidism. Both conserved end residues are part of each CDR3. Each record gives: CDR3 protein, CDR3 DNA, J gene, D gene, V gene, clone size. D genes are given only for firm matches. Clone sizes are given selectively: once, few, many, or a class where the clone is expanded.

CDR3 protein: CAGSPTSRNEQFF
CDR3 DNA: TGTGCCGGCTCCCCTACCTCCAGGAATGAGCAGTTCTTC
J gene: TRBJ2-1
D gene: .
V gene: TRBV27
clone size: .

CDR3 protein: CASSLGDSYEQYF
CDR3 DNA: TGTGCCAGCAGCTTAGGGGATTCCTACGAGCAGTACTTC
J gene: TRBJ2-7
D gene: .
V gene: TRBV7-2
clone size: many

CDR3 protein: CSVTGQDTYEQYF
CDR3 DNA: TGCAGCGTTACCGGCCAGGATACCTACGAGCAGTACTTC
J gene: TRBJ2-7
D gene: .
V gene: TRBV29-1
clone size: few

CDR3 protein: CASSPPPQGYNEQFF
CDR3 DNA: TGTGCCAGCAGCCCGCCCCCGCAAGGTTACAATGAGCAGTTCTTC
J gene: TRBJ2-1
D gene: .
V gene: TRBV5-6
clone size: many

CDR3 protein: CASTEQGYTDTQYF
CDR3 DNA: TGTGCCAGCACCGAACAGGGTTACACAGATACGCAGTATTTT
J gene: TRBJ2-3
D gene: .
V gene: TRBV28
clone size: .

CDR3 protein: CASNSGGGYNEQFF
CDR3 DNA: TGTGCCAGCAACTCGGGCGGTGGATACAATGAGCAGTTCTTC
J gene: TRBJ2-1
D gene: .
V gene: TRBV11-3
clone size: many

CDR3 protein: CASSWGSGGAYEQFF
CDR3 DNA: TGTGCCAGCAGCTGGGGGTCGGGAGGGGCTTATGAGCAGTTCTTC
J gene: TRBJ2-1
D gene: TRBD2
V gene: TRBV7-3
clone size: few

CDR3 protein: CASSLTGPETQYF
CDR3 DNA: TGTGCCAGCAGTTTAACGGGGCCGGAGACCCAGTACTTC
J gene: TRBJ2-5
D gene: .
V gene: TRBV28
clone size: few

CDR3 protein: CASSRYSNQPQHF
CDR3 DNA: TGTGCCAGCTCCAGATATAGCAATCAGCCCCAGCATTTT
J gene: TRBJ1-5
D gene: .
V gene: TRBV27
clone size: many

CDR3 protein: CASSPGQGINEQFF
CDR3 DNA: TGTGCCAGTAGTCCGGGACAGGGGATCAATGAGCAGTTCTTC
J gene: TRBJ2-1
D gene: TRBD1
V gene: TRBV19
clone size: .

CDR3 protein: CASSIWGGWYNEQFF
CDR3 DNA: TGTGCCAGTAGTATCTGGGGAGGGTGGTACAATGAGCAGTTCTTC
J gene: TRBJ2-1
D gene: TRBD2
V gene: TRBV19
clone size: few

CDR3 protein: CASSLGNRGSTEAFF
CDR3 DNA: TGTGCCAGCAGTTTAGGGAACAGGGGGAGCACTGAAGCTTTCTTT
J gene: TRBJ1-1
D gene: TRBD1
V gene: TRBV28
clone size: few